Each of the 26 T cell receptor beta chains below was sequenced from the same sample in a study of human T cells and chemical hapten exposure. Time point given: healthy volunteer bleed at 2 weeks. Researchers extracted total RNA from unfractionated whole blood. Using its own MiXCR run on the RACE reads, TCRdb lists one record per CDR3 protein. Of some 120,000 distinct CDR3 sequences listed, about 9.4% are singletons. Sequencing used whole blood. The receptors originated from a male donor in good health. Some clones in this sample may be carry-over from other donors' samples.

In its sample, this clonotype was seen many times. V usage is TRBV7-2 and J usage is TRBJ2-1; D remains ambiguous. The length of the CDR3 is 15 residues. V shed 2 bases and J shed 2 bases, with 10 bases lying between them. From germline, CDR1 is SGHTA and CDR2 FQGNSA. The DNA of the CDR3 is TGTGCCAGCAGCTTACTCATTGGACCCTACAATGAGCAGTTCTTC. It specifies CASSLLIGPYNEQFF.

This sequence joins TRBV7-9 and TRBJ2-2; D remains ambiguous. Germline CDR1 SEHNR, CDR2 FQNEAQ (reference sequence). Trimming left V 5 bases short and J 6 bases short, with 16 bases between. The CDR3 is 15 residues long. This CDR3 is CASSPLGAGSGELFF. The DNA of the CDR3 is TGTGCCAGCAGCCCCCTGGGCGCAGGTTCCGGGGAGCTGTTTTTT.

The CDR3 nucleotides are TGTGCCAGCAGCTTAGATACGGCAGAGGCTCCCGAGCAGTACTTC. The encoded protein is CASSLDTAEAPEQYF. The rearrangement uses TRBV11-2 and TRBJ2-7; D not resolved. The V gene's germline CDR1 is SGHAT and CDR2 FQNNGV. The CDR3 length is 15 residues. The ends were cut back, 0 bases at V and 6 bases at J, with 15 bases in the middle.

This clonotype was recorded many times. The chain joins TRBV7-9 to TRBJ1-4, with 9 bases identical to TRBD1. Per the germline V gene, CDR1 is SEHNR and CDR2 is FQNEAQ (reference sequence). The V and J ends lost 4 bases and 5 bases, in that order; junction bases with no gene match: 5. The CDR3 covers 15 residues. The CDR3 DNA is TGTGCCAGCAGCTCCGGCGGGACAGGGAATGAAAAACTGTTTTTT. It encodes CASSSGGTGNEKLFF.

This clonotype was counted only a few times. J is TRBJ1-1 and V is TRBV20-1; TRBD1 matches 7 bases. The CDR3 has 13 amino acids. The germline V gene has CDR1 DFQATT and CDR2 SNEGSKA (reference sequence). V shed 3 bases and J 2 bases; nucleotides not matched to a gene: 3. CDR3 sequence reads: CSASRDSNTEAFF. The CDR3, as DNA: TGCAGTGCTAGCCGGGACAGTAACACTGAAGCTTTCTTT.

This clonotype appeared a few times. The gene calls are TRBV14 and TRBJ2-7, with 7 bases fitting TRBD2. The CDR3 totals 16 residues. CDR1 is SGHDN, CDR2 FVKESK, per germline. J lost 0 bases, V lost 3 bases, and 8 bases had no gene match. DNA of the CDR3: TGTGCCAGCAGCCAGGAGGAGCGGGGCCTCTCCTACGAGCAGTACTTC. This encodes CASSQEERGLSYEQYF.

This sequence joins TRBV20-1 and TRBJ1-1; possibly TRBD1 for D (5 bases). V was clipped by 6 bases and J by 3 bases, with 11 bases between them. This CDR3 spans 12 amino acids. CDR1 and CDR2 (germline): DFQATT, SNEGSKA (reference sequence). CDR3 sequence (DNA): TGCAGTGCGTGGACACAGTACACTGAAGCTTTCTTT. This codes for CSAWTQYTEAFF.

The chain recombines TRBV7-9 with TRBJ1-6; possibly TRBD1 for D (6 bases). This CDR3 is 15 amino acids long. Germline CDR1 and CDR2: SEHNR and FQNEAQ (reference sequence). Between the trimmed V and J ends, which lost 4 bases and 3 bases, there was a span of 10 bases. The CDR3 spells CASSSRQDYNSPLHF. DNA for the CDR3: TGTGCCAGCAGCTCCCGACAGGACTATAATTCACCCCTCCACTTT.

The V and J genes are TRBV2 and TRBJ1-4; 8 bases match TRBD1. The CDR3 consists of 15 residues. With 1 base clipped from V and 7 bases from J, the junction kept 5 bases outside the gene matches. CDR1 and CDR2 from the germline V gene are SNHLY and FYNNEI. The CDR3 region has the DNA TGTGCCAGCAGTGAAGTTGGGACAGGTCGTGAAAAACTGTTTTTT. This codes for CASSEVGTGREKLFF.

In its sample, this clonotype was seen many times. The chain carries TRBV3-1 and TRBJ1-5, with TRBD1 matching over 10 bases. The germline gives CDR1 LGHDT, CDR2 YNNKEL (reference sequence). The CDR3 runs to 15 residues. After removal of 5 bases from V and 7 bases from J, the junction contained 8 bases not matched to a gene. This CDR3 is CASSAGTGVWQPQHF. CDR3 coding DNA: TGTGCCAGCAGCGCGGGGACAGGGGTATGGCAGCCCCAGCATTTT.

About this clonotype: The CDR3 does not end in the conserved phenylalanine or tryptophan, so this is likely a read error. The chain combines TRBV27 with TRBJ2-7; possibly TRBD2 for D (5 bases). The V end lost 8 bases, the J end lost 2 bases, and 16 bases lay between the germline ends. The V gene's germline CDR1 is MNHEY and CDR2 SMNVEV (reference sequence). The CDR3 consists of 14 residues. The CDR3 region is CASRPHGGAYEQYL. Written as DNA, the CDR3 is TGTGCCAGCCGGCCCCACGGAGGAGCCTACGAGCAGTACCTC.

CDR3 sequence: CSATSPQGVGTDTQYF. CDR3 in DNA: TGCAGTGCCACCTCGCCACAGGGGGTTGGAACAGATACGCAGTATTTT. This chain connects TRBV20-1 to TRBJ2-3, with 8 nucleotides matching TRBD1. This CDR3 is 16 amino acids long. The V and J ends lost 6 bases and 3 bases, in that order; junction bases with no gene match: 14. Per the germline V gene, CDR1 is DFQATT and CDR2 is SNEGSKA (reference sequence).

The chain carries TRBV7-8 and TRBJ2-3; the match to TRBD1 covers 10 bases. Looked up from germline, CDR1 is SGHVS and CDR2 is FQNEAQ. This CDR3 spans 16 amino acids. V shed 2 bases and J 6 bases; nucleotides not matched to a gene: 8. The CDR3 bases are TGTGCCAGCAGCTTACTCTGGGGGGGACAGGGGGATACGCAGTATTTT. Amino acid sequence: CASSLLWGGQGDTQYF.

The chain joins TRBV14 to TRBJ1-1; TRBD1 matches 8 bases. The CDR3 length is 14 residues. J was trimmed by 8 bases and V by 0 bases; bases with no gene match: 5. In germline, CDR1 is SGHDN, CDR2 FVKESK. CDR3 amino acids: CASSQDWQGAEAFF. DNA of the CDR3: TGTGCCAGCAGCCAAGACTGGCAGGGGGCCGAAGCTTTCTTT.

This clonotype has more than one count but fewer than ten. The chain employs TRBV6-2 or TRBV6-3 and TRBJ1-5, with D unclear. Trimming pared 7 bases from V and 7 bases from J, leaving 11 bases between. The length of the CDR3 is 12 residues. CDR1 and CDR2 (germline): MNHEY, SVGEGT. The CDR3 is CASTLPNQPQHF. The DNA of the CDR3 is TGTGCCAGCACCCTACCAAACCAGCCCCAGCATTTT.

This clonotype has a count of ten or more. This rearrangement joins TRBV7-8 to TRBJ1-5; 9 positions match TRBD1. CDR3 size: 16 residues. After removal of 2 bases from V and 4 bases from J, the junction contained 6 bases not matched to a gene. Germline V gene lookup returns CDR1 SGHVS and CDR2 FQNEAQ. CDR3 sequence reads: CASSLLRDRANQPQHF. CDR3 nucleotide sequence: TGTGCCAGCAGCTTACTCCGGGACAGGGCTAATCAGCCCCAGCATTTT.

To note about this clonotype: A read error may be the cause here, since a much bigger clone is one base away. The CDR3 is CASSRTSGTENAGNTIYF. The CDR3, as DNA: TGTGCCAGCAGTCGAACCTCCGGGACCGAAAACGCTGGAAACACCATATATTTT. The chain links TRBV12-3 or TRBV12-4 to TRBJ1-3, with D possibly matching TRBD1 (5 bases). The length of the CDR3 is 18 residues. V was cut by 5 bases and J by 2 bases, with 22 bases left in between.

CDR3 sequence: CASIDPSDTQYF. CDR3 DNA: TGTGCCAGCATCGACCCGTCAGATACGCAGTATTTT. The rearrangement links TRBV6-5 to TRBJ2-3; unclear D gene. The CDR3 loop spans 12 amino acids. CDR1 and CDR2 (germline): MNHEY, SVGAGI. Between the trimmed V and J ends, which lost 7 bases and 4 bases, there was a span of 9 bases.

The CDR3 region is CASSLAFGAEAFF. The CDR3, as DNA: TGTGCCAGCAGCTTAGCCTTCGGGGCTGAAGCTTTCTTT. J is TRBJ1-1 and V is TRBV11-3; no clear D gene. Germline values: CDR1 SGHNT, CDR2 YENEEA. V dropped 1 base and J dropped 6 bases, with 9 bases sitting between them. The CDR3 has 13 residues. Variable domain in full (rest from reference TRBV11-3 and TRBJ1-1): EAGVVQSPRYKIIEKKQPVAFWCNPISGHNTLYWYLQNLGQGPELLIRYENEEAVDDSQLPKDRFSAERLKGVDSTLKIQPAELGDSAVYLCASSLAFGAEAFFGQGTRLTVV.

The chain links TRBV27 to TRBJ2-7; 9 bases align to TRBD2. J gave up 3 bases and V 6 bases, and 9 bases lay outside the gene matches. The length of the CDR3 is 15 residues. Germline loops: CDR1 MNHEY, CDR2 SMNVEV (reference sequence). CDR3 sequence reads: CASRRGLAGFYEQYF. DNA for the CDR3: TGTGCCAGCAGACGGGGACTAGCAGGTTTCTACGAGCAGTACTTC.

V usage is TRBV6-5 and J usage is TRBJ2-7; D tentatively reads TRBD1 or TRBD2 (5 bases each). Germline V gene data show CDR1 as MNHEY and CDR2 as SVGAGI. The V end was cut by 6 bases, the J end by 3 bases, with 18 bases between. This CDR3 is 15 amino acids long. CDR3 nucleotides: TGTGCCAGCAGCTTCCGAAATGGGGGAAACTACGAGCAGTACTTC. Residues: CASSFRNGGNYEQYF.

This clonotype was seen only a few times. The chain joins TRBV2 to TRBJ2-5, with unresolved D. The CDR3 is 10 residues long. Germline values: CDR1 SNHLY, CDR2 FYNNEI. Trimming left V 2 bases short and J 9 bases short, with 4 bases between. In DNA form, the CDR3 reads TGTGCCAGCAGTGAAATGTCCCAGTACTTC. Its translation: CASSEMSQYF. Full variable domain (rest looked up from reference TRBV2 and TRBJ2-5): EPEVTQTPSHQVTQMGQEVILRCVPISNHLYFYWYRQILGQKVEFLVSFYNNEISEKSEIFDDQFSVERPDGSNFTLKIRSTKLEDSAMYFCASSEMSQYFGPGTRLLVL.

This clonotype was found many times. The chain joins TRBV12-3 or TRBV12-4 to TRBJ2-7; 8 bases agree with TRBD1. The CDR3 runs to 15 residues. With 3 bases clipped from V and 0 bases from J, the junction kept 4 bases outside the gene matches. The CDR3 region is CASSFGQGFSYEQYF. As DNA, the CDR3 is TGTGCCAGCAGTTTCGGACAGGGATTCTCCTACGAGCAGTACTTC.

This clonotype has more than one count but fewer than ten. The chain is built from TRBV7-2 and TRBJ2-3, with a weak D call TRBD2 (5 bases). Looked up from germline, CDR1 is SGHTA and CDR2 is FQGNSA. Trimming shortened V by 5 bases and J by 6 bases, and 18 bases separated the two germline ends. This CDR3 has 15 residues. In nucleotides, the CDR3 is TGTGCCAGCAGCCCCCGGGGTCGGTCTGGGGATACGCAGTATTTT. Protein: CASSPRGRSGDTQYF.

In this sample, this clonotype turned up a few times. As DNA, the CDR3 is TGCGCCAGCAGCTTGTCCGGAGTTAGCAATCAGCCCCAGCATTTT. Encoded protein: CASSLSGVSNQPQHF. V gene TRBV5-1 combines with J gene TRBJ1-5, with unresolved D. From germline, CDR1 is SGHRS and CDR2 YFSETQ. The V gene lost 1 base and the J gene lost 0 bases, with 8 bases spanning the gap. The CDR3 contains 15 residues.

This sequence joins TRBV21-1 and TRBJ2-7; the table's D gene call, TRBD1, was not cross checked with the DNA. TRBV21-1 is noted as a pseudogene. CDR3 length: 14 amino acids. CDR3 protein: CASSPGQAGYEQYF. The CDR3 coding sequence is TGTGCCAGCAGTCCCGGACAGGCTGGCTACGAGCAGTACTTC.